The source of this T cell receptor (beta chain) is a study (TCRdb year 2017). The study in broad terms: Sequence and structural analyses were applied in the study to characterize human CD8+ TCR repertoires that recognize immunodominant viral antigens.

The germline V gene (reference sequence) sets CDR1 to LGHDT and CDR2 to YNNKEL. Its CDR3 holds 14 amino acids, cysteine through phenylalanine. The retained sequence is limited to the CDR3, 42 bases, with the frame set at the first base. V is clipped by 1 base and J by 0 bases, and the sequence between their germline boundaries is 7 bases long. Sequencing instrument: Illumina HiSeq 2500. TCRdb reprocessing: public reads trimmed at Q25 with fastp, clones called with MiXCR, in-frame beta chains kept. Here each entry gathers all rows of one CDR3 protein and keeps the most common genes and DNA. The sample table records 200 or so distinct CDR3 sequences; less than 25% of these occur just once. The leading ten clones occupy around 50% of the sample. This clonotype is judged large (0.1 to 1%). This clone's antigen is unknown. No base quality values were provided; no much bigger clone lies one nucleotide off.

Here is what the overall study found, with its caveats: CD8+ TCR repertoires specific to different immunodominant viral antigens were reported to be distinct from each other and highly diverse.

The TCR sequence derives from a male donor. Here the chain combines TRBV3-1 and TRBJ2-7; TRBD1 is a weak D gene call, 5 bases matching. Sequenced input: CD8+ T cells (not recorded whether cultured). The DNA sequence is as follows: TGTGCCAGCAGCCAAGGCGACAGCTCCTACGAGCAGTACTTC. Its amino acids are CASSQGDSSYEQYF.